The rows below give T cell receptor beta chains drawn from one sample of a study of cytomegalovirus exposure and HLA in healthy donors. The assay was immunoSEQ multiplex PCR, and TCRdb's table has in-frame clones only and misses some. The sample carries about 140,000 clones, 65% to 90% recorded once. Sequencing was done on a sample of PBMCs. Receptors originate from a woman under 40 in good health and CMV-seronegative. Both conserved end residues are part of each CDR3. The order of the fields is D gene, V gene, clone size, J gene, CDR3 protein, CDR3 DNA. A D gene is named only where the DNA matches it firmly. A clone size is listed for some rows: how often the clone was seen (once, few, many), or a class if it is expanded.

d_call: NA; v_call: TRBV7-8; clone_size: NA; j_call: TRBJ2-5; cdr3_aa: CASSLLNFQETQYF; cdr3_nt: TGTGCCAGCAGCTTACTCAACTTCCAAGAGACCCAGTACTTC
d_call: NA; v_call: TRBV27; clone_size: NA; j_call: TRBJ2-5; cdr3_aa: CASSPFFRGQQETQYF; cdr3_nt: TGTGCCAGCAGTCCCTTTTTCAGGGGCCAGCAAGAGACCCAGTACTTC
d_call: NA; v_call: TRBV7-2; clone_size: NA; j_call: TRBJ2-5; cdr3_aa: CASSLRAGAQETQYF; cdr3_nt: TGTGCCAGCAGCTTAAGGGCGGGGGCCCAAGAGACCCAGTACTTC
d_call: NA; v_call: TRBV18; clone_size: NA; j_call: TRBJ2-3; cdr3_aa: CASSPPRGYATDTQYF; cdr3_nt: TGTGCCAGCTCACCCCCGCGGGGTTACGCAACAGATACGCAGTATTTT
d_call: TRBD1; v_call: TRBV18; clone_size: NA; j_call: TRBJ1-4; cdr3_aa: CASSLGQGEEKLFF; cdr3_nt: TGTGCCAGCTCACTGGGACAGGGGGAGGAAAAACTGTTTTTT
d_call: TRBD1; v_call: TRBV6-4; clone_size: NA; j_call: TRBJ2-3; cdr3_aa: CASSAMWTGTDTQYF; cdr3_nt: TGTGCCAGCAGTGCAATGTGGACAGGGACCGATACGCAGTATTTT
d_call: TRBD1; v_call: TRBV5-1; clone_size: NA; j_call: TRBJ2-7; cdr3_aa: CASSPAGGYEQYF; cdr3_nt: TGCGCCAGCAGCCCCGCAGGGGGCTACGAGCAGTACTTC
d_call: NA; v_call: TRBV10-3; clone_size: NA; j_call: TRBJ1-2; cdr3_aa: CAISDPDRPSLGYTF; cdr3_nt: TGTGCCATCAGTGACCCCGACAGGCCCTCTCTTGGCTACACCTTC
d_call: TRBD2; v_call: TRBV9; clone_size: NA; j_call: TRBJ2-3; cdr3_aa: CASSFGLAGGADTQYF; cdr3_nt: TGTGCCAGCAGCTTCGGGCTGGCGGGAGGTGCAGATACGCAGTATTTT
d_call: TRBD2; v_call: TRBV7-9; clone_size: NA; j_call: TRBJ2-1; cdr3_aa: CASSQLGASGRAVEQFF; cdr3_nt: TGTGCCAGCAGCCAATTAGGGGCTAGCGGGAGGGCCGTTGAGCAGTTCTTC
d_call: NA; v_call: TRBV5-5; clone_size: NA; j_call: TRBJ1-2; cdr3_aa: CASSDDRNYGYTF; cdr3_nt: TGTGCCAGCAGCGATGACAGAAACTATGGCTACACCTTC
d_call: NA; v_call: TRBV19; clone_size: NA; j_call: TRBJ1-1; cdr3_aa: CASSTTVRMMNTEAFF; cdr3_nt: TGTGCCAGTAGTACGACAGTTAGGATGATGAACACTGAAGCTTTCTTT
d_call: TRBD1; v_call: TRBV4-1; clone_size: NA; j_call: TRBJ1-4; cdr3_aa: CASSPGGENEKLFF; cdr3_nt: TGCGCCAGCAGCCCAGGGGGCGAAAATGAAAAACTGTTTTTT
d_call: TRBD1; v_call: TRBV7-8; clone_size: NA; j_call: TRBJ2-7; cdr3_aa: CASSSRTGNYEQYF; cdr3_nt: TGTGCCAGCAGCTCCCGGACAGGGAACTACGAGCAGTACTTC
d_call: TRBD1; v_call: TRBV2; clone_size: NA; j_call: TRBJ2-5; cdr3_aa: CATSNRGQETQYF; cdr3_nt: TGTGCCACCAGTAACAGGGGACAAGAGACCCAGTACTTC
d_call: NA; v_call: TRBV7-9; clone_size: NA; j_call: TRBJ2-2; cdr3_aa: CASSLVGATGELFF; cdr3_nt: TGTGCCAGCAGCCTGGTAGGGGCCACCGGGGAGCTGTTTTTT
d_call: TRBD1; v_call: TRBV2; clone_size: NA; j_call: TRBJ2-5; cdr3_aa: CASSESHSGQGGTQYF; cdr3_nt: TGTGCCAGCAGTGAAAGCCACTCGGGACAGGGGGGGACCCAGTACTTC
d_call: TRBD1; v_call: TRBV7-4; clone_size: NA; j_call: TRBJ1-1; cdr3_aa: CASSLECSGGAMKSLYTEAFF; cdr3_nt: TGTGCCAGCAGCTTAGAGTGTTCAGGGGGCGCGATGAAATCCCTGTACACTGAAGCTTTCTTT
d_call: TRBD1; v_call: TRBV28; clone_size: NA; j_call: TRBJ1-1; cdr3_aa: CASRGGGSVTEAFF; cdr3_nt: TGTGCCAGCAGAGGGGGCGGGTCGGTCACTGAAGCTTTCTTT
d_call: NA; v_call: TRBV6-4; clone_size: NA; j_call: TRBJ1-4; cdr3_aa: CASSDSAGTNEKLFF; cdr3_nt: TGTGCCAGCAGTGACTCGGCAGGAACTAATGAAAAACTGTTTTTT
d_call: NA; v_call: TRBV4-3; clone_size: NA; j_call: TRBJ2-2; cdr3_aa: CASSQGSSLSAGELFF; cdr3_nt: TGCGCCAGCAGCCAAGGGAGCTCCCTGTCGGCCGGGGAGCTGTTTTTT
d_call: TRBD2; v_call: TRBV19; clone_size: NA; j_call: TRBJ2-7; cdr3_aa: CASRPGTSGAQSSYEQYF; cdr3_nt: TGTGCCAGTAGACCCGGGACTAGCGGGGCCCAGAGCTCCTACGAGCAGTACTTC
d_call: TRBD2; v_call: TRBV7-9; clone_size: NA; j_call: TRBJ2-1; cdr3_aa: CASSPIAGVDNEQFF; cdr3_nt: TGTGCCAGCAGCCCCATAGCGGGAGTTGACAATGAGCAGTTCTTC
d_call: NA; v_call: TRBV6-4; clone_size: NA; j_call: TRBJ2-3; cdr3_aa: CASSDTGSGDTQYF; cdr3_nt: TGTGCCAGCAGTGACACCGGGAGTGGAGATACGCAGTATTTT
d_call: NA; v_call: TRBV4-1; clone_size: NA; j_call: TRBJ2-3; cdr3_aa: CASSRPDLGDTDTQYF; cdr3_nt: TGCGCCAGCAGCCGCCCGGATCTCGGAGACACAGATACGCAGTATTTT
d_call: NA; v_call: TRBV5-5; clone_size: NA; j_call: TRBJ2-1; cdr3_aa: CASSWKIQGFSYNEQFF; cdr3_nt: TGTGCCAGCAGCTGGAAGATCCAGGGCTTTTCCTACAATGAGCAGTTCTTC
d_call: TRBD2; v_call: TRBV4-1; clone_size: NA; j_call: TRBJ2-7; cdr3_aa: CASSQELAGREQYF; cdr3_nt: TGCGCCAGCAGCCAAGAGCTAGCGGGACGCGAGCAGTACTTC
d_call: NA; v_call: TRBV5-1; clone_size: NA; j_call: TRBJ1-2; cdr3_aa: CASSLEGDGYGYTF; cdr3_nt: TGCGCCAGCAGCTTGGAGGGGGATGGCTATGGCTACACCTTC
d_call: TRBD1; v_call: TRBV6-1; clone_size: NA; j_call: TRBJ1-5; cdr3_aa: CASSDGQGPYSNQPQHF; cdr3_nt: TGTGCCAGCAGTGACGGACAGGGACCTTATAGCAATCAGCCCCAGCATTTT
d_call: NA; v_call: TRBV7-2; clone_size: NA; j_call: TRBJ2-7; cdr3_aa: CASSGDFGEQYF; cdr3_nt: TGTGCCAGCAGCGGAGACTTCGGGGAGCAGTACTTC
d_call: NA; v_call: TRBV6-5; clone_size: once; j_call: TRBJ2-4; cdr3_aa: CASRALQGGSQYF; cdr3_nt: TGTGCCAGCAGAGCCCTACAGGGTGGTAGTCAGTACTTC
d_call: TRBD1; v_call: TRBV28; clone_size: NA; j_call: TRBJ2-3; cdr3_aa: CASSRTGTTDTQYF; cdr3_nt: TGTGCCAGCAGCAGGACAGGGACCACAGATACGCAGTATTTT
d_call: TRBD2; v_call: TRBV15; clone_size: NA; j_call: TRBJ2-1; cdr3_aa: CATSRDSAAGGSQQFF; cdr3_nt: TGTGCCACCAGCAGAGATTCAGCGGCGGGGGGGAGTCAGCAGTTCTTC
d_call: NA; v_call: TRBV7-2; clone_size: NA; j_call: TRBJ2-2; cdr3_aa: CASSFSESGELFF; cdr3_nt: TGTGCCAGCAGCTTTAGTGAGTCCGGGGAGCTGTTTTTT
d_call: NA; v_call: TRBV19; clone_size: NA; j_call: TRBJ2-1; cdr3_aa: CASSIGHGSSYNEQFF; cdr3_nt: TGTGCCAGTAGTATTGGGCACGGCAGCTCCTACAATGAGCAGTTCTTC
d_call: NA; v_call: TRBV7-2; clone_size: NA; j_call: TRBJ1-6; cdr3_aa: CASSLVFGGNNSPLHF; cdr3_nt: TGTGCCAGCAGCTTAGTCTTCGGGGGAAATAATTCACCCCTCCACTTT
d_call: NA; v_call: TRBV19; clone_size: NA; j_call: TRBJ1-4; cdr3_aa: CASGEPSPKLFF; cdr3_nt: TGTGCCAGTGGGGAGCCTTCACCAAAACTGTTTTTT
d_call: TRBD2; v_call: TRBV5-1; clone_size: NA; j_call: TRBJ2-5; cdr3_aa: CASSLAGGQETQYF; cdr3_nt: TGCGCCAGCAGCTTGGCGGGGGGGCAAGAGACCCAGTACTTC
d_call: TRBD2; v_call: TRBV2; clone_size: once; j_call: TRBJ2-7; cdr3_aa: CASSKAGGHEQYF; cdr3_nt: TGTGCCAGCAGTAAGGCGGGAGGCCACGAGCAGTACTTC
d_call: TRBD1; v_call: TRBV10-3; clone_size: NA; j_call: TRBJ1-3; cdr3_aa: CAISEGGQGYTIYF; cdr3_nt: TGTGCCATCAGTGAGGGGGGACAGGGATACACCATATATTTT
d_call: TRBD1; v_call: TRBV2; clone_size: NA; j_call: TRBJ2-7; cdr3_aa: CASRGQASSYEQYF; cdr3_nt: TGTGCCAGCAGAGGACAGGCTAGCTCCTACGAGCAGTACTTC
d_call: TRBD1; v_call: TRBV6-5; clone_size: NA; j_call: TRBJ1-5; cdr3_aa: CASRTGQAYQPQHF; cdr3_nt: TGTGCCAGCAGAACGGGACAGGCTTATCAGCCCCAGCATTTT
d_call: NA; v_call: TRBV7-8; clone_size: NA; j_call: TRBJ2-7; cdr3_aa: CASSLGAMLYEQYF; cdr3_nt: TGTGCCAGCAGCTTAGGTGCTATGCTCTACGAGCAGTACTTC
d_call: NA; v_call: TRBV7-9; clone_size: once; j_call: TRBJ1-5; cdr3_aa: CASSLGGYSQPQHF; cdr3_nt: TGTGCCAGCAGCTTAGGAGGGTATTCTCAGCCCCAGCATTTT
d_call: TRBD2; v_call: TRBV7-9; clone_size: NA; j_call: TRBJ2-1; cdr3_aa: CASSLFSGSGNEQFF; cdr3_nt: TGTGCCAGCAGCTTATTCAGCGGGAGTGGGAATGAGCAGTTCTTC
d_call: TRBD1; v_call: TRBV18; clone_size: NA; j_call: TRBJ2-5; cdr3_aa: CASSPGLGGKHETQYF; cdr3_nt: TGTGCCAGCTCTCCCGGCCTAGGGGGCAAACACGAGACCCAGTACTTC
d_call: TRBD2; v_call: TRBV18; clone_size: once; j_call: TRBJ2-1; cdr3_aa: CASSPPSGRARGSSYNEQFF; cdr3_nt: TGTGCCAGCTCACCTCCTAGCGGGAGGGCCAGGGGGAGCTCCTACAATGAGCAGTTCTTC
d_call: NA; v_call: TRBV19; clone_size: NA; j_call: TRBJ2-7; cdr3_aa: CASSMGPGIEQYF; cdr3_nt: TGTGCCAGTAGTATGGGTCCCGGGATCGAGCAGTACTTC
d_call: TRBD1; v_call: TRBV5-6; clone_size: few; j_call: TRBJ1-4; cdr3_aa: CASSLAGTVHEKLFF; cdr3_nt: TGTGCCAGCAGCTTAGCCGGGACAGTCCACGAAAAACTGTTTTTT
d_call: TRBD1; v_call: TRBV12-5; clone_size: NA; j_call: TRBJ1-5; cdr3_aa: CASVNNRQGTSSNQPQHF; cdr3_nt: TGTGCTAGTGTTAACAATCGACAGGGGACGTCCAGCAATCAGCCCCAGCATTTT
d_call: NA; v_call: TRBV7-9; clone_size: NA; j_call: TRBJ2-1; cdr3_aa: CASSPLEQFF; cdr3_nt: TGTGCCAGCAGCCCACTGGAGCAGTTCTTC
d_call: TRBD1; v_call: TRBV4-2; clone_size: NA; j_call: TRBJ2-1; cdr3_aa: CASSPGQGLDEQFF; cdr3_nt: TGTGCCAGCAGCCCGGGACAGGGGTTAGATGAGCAGTTCTTC
d_call: NA; v_call: TRBV7-2; clone_size: once; j_call: TRBJ2-1; cdr3_aa: CASSLRVAEQFF; cdr3_nt: TGTGCCAGCAGCTTACGGGTGGCTGAGCAGTTCTTC
d_call: NA; v_call: TRBV7-6; clone_size: NA; j_call: TRBJ2-1; cdr3_aa: CASSFDRLKFF; cdr3_nt: TGTGCCAGCAGCTTTGATCGACTCAAGTTCTTC
d_call: TRBD1; v_call: TRBV30; clone_size: NA; j_call: TRBJ1-3; cdr3_aa: CAWSPGGSGNTIYF; cdr3_nt: TGTGCCTGGAGTCCAGGGGGCTCTGGAAACACCATATATTTT
d_call: TRBD2; v_call: TRBV18; clone_size: NA; j_call: TRBJ2-7; cdr3_aa: CASSPGTSSYEQYF; cdr3_nt: TGTGCCAGCTCACCCGGGACTAGCAGCTACGAGCAGTACTTC
d_call: TRBD1; v_call: TRBV27; clone_size: NA; j_call: TRBJ1-6; cdr3_aa: CASSLQGKKRSPLHF; cdr3_nt: TGTGCCAGCAGCTTACAGGGGAAGAAACGTTCACCCCTCCACTTT